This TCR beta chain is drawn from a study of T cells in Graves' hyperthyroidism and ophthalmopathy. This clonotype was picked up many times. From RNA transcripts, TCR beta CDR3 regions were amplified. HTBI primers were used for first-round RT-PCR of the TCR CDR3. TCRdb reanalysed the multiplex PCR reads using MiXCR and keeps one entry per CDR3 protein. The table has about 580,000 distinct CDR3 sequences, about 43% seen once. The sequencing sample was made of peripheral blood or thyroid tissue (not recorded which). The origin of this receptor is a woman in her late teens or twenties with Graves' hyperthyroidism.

The CDR3 sequence is CASSLGRRNQPQHF. The CDR3 DNA reads TGCGCCAGCAGCTTGGGGAGGCGAAATCAGCCCCAGCATTTT. The chain recombines TRBV5-1 with TRBJ1-5; D gene uncertain. The CDR3 contains 14 residues. Germline V CDR1 and CDR2: SGHRS, YFSETQ. Deletions cut 0 bases from V and 4 bases from J, with 8 bases between.